One sample yielded the 24 T cell receptor beta chains listed below, sequenced in a study of T-cell memory formation after mild COVID-19. TCRdb reprocessed the 5' RACE reads via MiXCR and lists one record per CDR3 protein. The sample has 250,000 to 300,000 distinct CDR3 sequences, approximately 18% seen once. Source material: PBMCs or a T cell subset sorted from them (not recorded which). These receptors were obtained from a man aged 18-30 years who had mild COVID-19 (a few samples of this study predate the infection). Cell type and time point are not known.

The sample holds a few counts of this clonotype. The gene calls are TRBV4-1 and TRBJ1-2, with D maybe TRBD1 (5 bases). Germline V gene lookup returns CDR1 MGHRA and CDR2 YSYEKL. Deletions cut 4 bases from V and 0 bases from J, with 12 bases between. The CDR3 totals 15 residues. For the CDR3, the DNA is TGCGCCAGCAGCCCGGGACTCTTAGCTAACTATGGCTACACCTTC. Protein sequence: CASSPGLLANYGYTF.

The V gene is TRBV5-1, the J gene TRBJ1-1, with D uncertain. Per germline, CDR1 SGHRS and CDR2 YFSETQ. The CDR3 consists of 13 residues. Trimming shortened V by 5 bases and J by 1 base, and 9 bases separated the two germline ends. CDR3 residues: CASRWEQNTEAFF. Here the CDR3 DNA reads TGCGCCAGCAGGTGGGAGCAGAACACTGAAGCTTTCTTT. The variable domain in full, completed from reference TRBV5-1 and TRBJ1-1, reads KAGVTQTPRYLIKTRGQQVTLSCSPISGHRSVSWYQQTPGQGLQFLFEYFSETQRNKGNFPGRFSGRQFSNSRSEMNVSTLELGDSALYLCASRWEQNTEAFFGQGTRLTVV.

This clonotype came up a few times. The gene calls are TRBV7-2 and TRBJ2-5; 10 bases are a match to TRBD1. Germline CDR1 reads SGHTA; CDR2 reads FQGNSA. The CDR3 consists of 15 residues. The V segment lost 3 bases and the J segment 5 bases; nucleotides outside the gene matches: 6. The CDR3 loop is CASSFRTGGFETQYF. The CDR3 region has the DNA TGTGCCAGCAGCTTCCGGACAGGGGGTTTTGAGACCCAGTACTTC.

The CDR3 DNA reads as TGTGCCAGCAGCCCCCGGTTGGAAGCTTTCTTT. Translated: CASSPRLEAFF. The chain employs TRBV12-3 or TRBV12-4 and TRBJ1-1; D gene ambiguous. The germline V and J ends were trimmed by 6 bases and 8 bases, with 10 bases remaining between them. The CDR3 totals 11 residues.

The rearrangement joins TRBV4-3 to TRBJ1-6; 7 bases map to TRBD1. Germline lookup yields CDR1 LGHNA and CDR2 YSLEER. The CDR3 is 13 amino acids. Trimming at V came to 7 bases and at J to 8 bases, leaving 5 bases not matched to a gene. Here the CDR3 reads CASTLDRDSPLHF. DNA of the CDR3: TGCGCCAGCACCCTTGACAGGGATTCACCCCTCCACTTT.

This clonotype appeared many times. V usage is TRBV12-3 or TRBV12-4 and J usage is TRBJ1-5, with TRBD1 matching over 7 bases. V was clipped by 2 bases and J by 12 bases; unmatched bases: 4. The CDR3 extends over 12 amino acids. The DNA of the CDR3 is TGTGCCAGCAGTTTAAGGACAGGCCACCAGCATTTT. This gives the protein CASSLRTGHQHF.

This rearrangement joins TRBV11-2 to TRBJ1-2; possibly TRBD1 for D (5 bases). This CDR3 is 16 amino acids long. V lost 0 bases and J 4 bases, leaving 15 bases between the germline ends. Germline CDR1 is SGHAT and CDR2 is FQNNGV. The DNA of the CDR3 is TGTGCCAGCAGCTTAGAGTTCAGGAACAGGCTCTATGGCTACACCTTC. It specifies CASSLEFRNRLYGYTF.

V is TRBV20-1 and J is TRBJ2-3; the D gene is possibly TRBD2 (5 bases). The CDR3 is 15 amino acids. Trimming removed 4 bases at V and 2 bases at J, with 16 bases between. The germline gives CDR1 DFQATT, CDR2 SNEGSKA (reference sequence). This chain's CDR3 is CSANPPRVNTDTQYF. In nucleotides, the CDR3 is TGCAGTGCTAACCCCCCGCGGGTCAACACAGATACGCAGTATTTT.

This clonotype was seen repeatedly, ten times or more. The chain employs TRBV7-9 and TRBJ2-7, with TRBD1 as a possible D gene (5 bases). The CDR3 totals 11 residues. Trimming stripped 4 bases from V and 9 bases from J, with 10 bases between. The germline V gene has CDR1 SEHNR and CDR2 FQNEAQ (reference sequence). The CDR3 here is CASSSGFGQYV. The CDR3, as DNA: TGTGCCAGCAGCTCAGGGTTCGGGCAGTACGTC.

This clonotype was seen more than once but under ten times. One end of the junction does not line up with germline, which may come from a read error. CDR3 DNA: TGCAGTGCGAGAGCCCCTAGCGGGGGATATGAGCAGTTCTTC. Protein: CSARAPSGGYEQFF. The J gene is TRBJ2-1, the V gene TRBV20-1, with 10 bases lining up with TRBD2. The germline CDR1 and CDR2 sequences are DFQATT and SNEGSKA (reference sequence). The CDR3 length is 14 residues.

The V call is TRBV6-6, the J call TRBJ2-7; D not certain. The CDR3 contains 15 residues. Per the germline V gene, CDR1 is MNHNY and CDR2 is SVGAGI (reference sequence). V lost 0 bases and J lost 3, with 12 bases in between. DNA of the CDR3: TGTGCCAGCAGTTACTCGAGATGGGATCACTACGAGCAGTACGTC. The encoded protein is CASSYSRWDHYEQYV.

This chain joins TRBV7-9 and TRBJ1-2; D unresolved. The V gene lost 5 bases and the J gene lost 4 bases, with 14 bases spanning the gap. Germline V lookup: CDR1 SEHNR, CDR2 FQNEAQ (reference sequence). There are 14 residues in the CDR3. CDR3 nucleotide sequence: TGTGCCAGCAGCCCCCGTCGGGGATTCTATGGCTACACCTTC. Its protein product is CASSPRRGFYGYTF.

CDR3 DNA: TGCAGCGTTGAACTTTGGGATGGCTACACCTTC. It translates to CSVELWDGYTF. V gene TRBV29-1 combines with J gene TRBJ1-2; D gene uncertain. V was trimmed by 2 bases and J by 6 bases, leaving 7 bases between them. Germline loops: CDR1 SQVTM, CDR2 ANQGSEA. The CDR3 is 11 residues long.

This chain connects TRBV28 to TRBJ2-3; 7 bases match TRBD1. Germline V lookup: CDR1 MDHEN, CDR2 SYDVKM. Germline trimming cut 10 bases from V and 7 bases from J; bases unmatched to any gene: 17. The CDR3 is 15 residues long. The CDR3, as DNA: TGTGCCACTACGCTACAGGGGCCAGAGGGGTATACGCAGTATTTT. As protein: CATTLQGPEGYTQYF.

This chain links TRBV4-2 with TRBJ2-2; the match to TRBD1 covers 8 bases. Germline assignment: CDR1 LGHNA and CDR2 YNFKEQ. J lost 3 bases, V lost 3 bases, and 3 bases had no gene match. The CDR3 has 15 amino acids. CDR3 sequence (DNA): TGTGCCAGCAGCCAGGACAGGGTCGACACCGGGGAGCTGTTTTTT. Protein product: CASSQDRVDTGELFF.

The chain couples TRBV6-2 or TRBV6-3 to TRBJ2-1, with 8 bases identical to TRBD1. The CDR3 loop spans 15 amino acids. Germline loops: CDR1 MNHEY, CDR2 SVGEGT. Germline trimming cut 6 bases from V and 10 bases from J; bases unmatched to any gene: 14. The DNA of the CDR3 is TGTGCCAGCAGCCTAGCCCTACAGGGGGACGGGGAGCAGTTCTTC. It encodes CASSLALQGDGEQFF.

This clonotype appeared a few times. The chain uses TRBV4-2 and TRBJ2-7; possibly TRBD2 for D (6 bases). The CDR3 extends over 17 amino acids. The V end lost 0 bases, the J end lost 0 bases, and 15 bases lay between the germline ends. Germline CDR1 and CDR2: LGHNA and YNFKEQ. The CDR3: CASSQDNGGLSSYEQYF. Here the CDR3 DNA reads TGTGCCAGCAGCCAAGATAACGGGGGTCTGAGCTCCTACGAGCAGTACTTC.

The rearrangement joins TRBV20-1 to TRBJ1-1; D gene unclear. The V end was cut by 0 bases, the J end by 0 bases, with 11 bases between. The CDR3 covers 15 residues. From germline, CDR1 is DFQATT and CDR2 SNEGSKA (reference sequence). This CDR3 reads CSARDRSAMNTEAFF. The CDR3 DNA is TGCAGTGCTAGAGATCGCTCGGCCATGAACACTGAAGCTTTCTTT.

The gene calls are TRBV4-3 and TRBJ2-3; D gene uncertain. The CDR3 covers 15 residues. Germline V gene sequence: CDR1 LGHNA, CDR2 YSLEER. V was pared by 1 base and J by 0 bases, with 8 bases between. DNA of the CDR3: TGCGCCAGCAGCCAAGTTGCATGGAGCACAGATACGCAGTATTTT. It yields the protein CASSQVAWSTDTQYF.

This clonotype came up a few times. This chain joins TRBV4-3 and TRBJ2-2; D unclear. Trimming stripped 0 bases from V and 0 bases from J, with 8 bases between. This CDR3 comprises 16 residues. CDR1 and CDR2 (germline): LGHNA, YSLEER. The CDR3 reads CASSQDRSANTGELFF. The DNA of the CDR3 is TGCGCCAGCAGCCAAGACAGGTCTGCGAACACCGGGGAGCTGTTTTTT.

The rearrangement uses TRBV2 and TRBJ2-7; D could derive from TRBD1 or TRBD2 (5 bases each). The CDR3 has 13 residues. The V gene's germline CDR1 is SNHLY and CDR2 FYNNEI. Trimming removed 7 bases from V and 2 bases from J, with 12 bases in between. As DNA, the CDR3 is TGTGCCAGCAAGGGGAGTTTCGCCTACGAGCAGTACGTC. Translating it yields CASKGSFAYEQYV.

The chain recombines TRBV4-1 with TRBJ2-3; the D is unclear. V was clipped by 0 bases and J by 6 bases, with 19 bases between them. Germline CDR1 is MGHRA and CDR2 is YSYEKL. The CDR3 has 17 residues. The CDR3 nucleotides read TGCGCCAGCAGCCAAGACCCTTCCCGAGCTAAACCCGATACGCAGTATTTT. Protein product: CASSQDPSRAKPDTQYF.

The chain is built from TRBV9 and TRBJ2-3; D is tentatively TRBD1 or TRBD2 (5 bases each). V shed 0 bases and J shed 2 bases, with 7 bases lying between them. Germline CDR1 is SGDLS and CDR2 is YYNGEE. CDR3 size: 14 residues. The CDR3 DNA reads as TGTGCCAGCAGCGTAGCGGGGACCACAGATACGCAGTATTTT. It specifies CASSVAGTTDTQYF.

This clonotype came up a few times. This rearrangement joins TRBV6-1 to TRBJ2-7; 12 bases are a match to TRBD1. Unmatched junction bases numbered 5, after V lost 5 bases and J lost 6 bases. Germline V CDR1 and CDR2: MNHNS, SASEGT. CDR3 length: 14 residues. The DNA of the CDR3 is TGTGCCAGCAGTCCGGGACAGGGGGCTTTCGAGCAGTACGTC. It codes for CASSPGQGAFEQYV.